These 11 T cell receptor beta chains were sequenced from one sample in a study of blood T cell repertoires in COVID-19. Clones were read by immunoSEQ multiplex PCR, and TCRdb kept only the in-frame ones, dropping some. The table shows about 280,000 clones, with about 85% occurring only once. The source material was PBMCs or T cells enriched from blood (not recorded which). These TCRs come from a woman in her fifties or sixties who had recovered from COVID-19.

The CDR3: CASSQVRVGEQYF. The CDR3, as DNA: TGTGCCAGCAGCCAAGTGCGGGTGGGAGAGCAGTACTTC. This sequence joins TRBV3-1 (or the pseudogene TRBV3-2) and TRBJ2-7, with a weak D call TRBD2 (5 bases). The length of the CDR3 is 13 residues. Looked up from germline, CDR1 is LGHDT and CDR2 is YNNKEL (reference sequence). Between the trimmed V and J ends, which lost 1 base and 7 bases, there was a span of 11 bases.

The chain employs TRBV18 and TRBJ2-7; D is possibly TRBD1 (5 bases). The germline V gene has CDR1 KGHSH and CDR2 LQKENI. The CDR3 runs to 13 residues. V lost 1 base and J lost 4, with 8 bases in between. The CDR3: CASSPLDTYEQYF. CDR3 coding DNA: TGTGCCAGCTCACCACTGGACACATACGAGCAGTACTTC.

The chain carries TRBV15 and TRBJ2-1; 7 bases map to TRBD2. V was pared by 1 base and J by 0 bases, with 6 bases of the junction left unmatched. Germline V gives CDR1 LNHNV, CDR2 YYDKDF (reference sequence). This CDR3 is built from 17 residues. The CDR3 nucleotides read TGTGCCACCAGCAGAGTGGAAGGCGGGAGCTCCTACAATGAGCAGTTCTTC. The encoded protein is CATSRVEGGSSYNEQFF.

Turning to this clone: This CDR3 is also generated by other DNA sequences in the sample. The chain recombines TRBV6-5 with TRBJ2-5; 7 bases align to TRBD1. CDR3 length equals 15 residues. The junction had 2 bases not matched to a gene; V was cut back by 0 bases and J by 1 base. Per the germline V gene, CDR1 is MNHEY and CDR2 is SVGAGI. CDR3 nucleotides: TGTGCCAGCAGTTACTCTAGACAGGGCCAAGAGACCCAGTACTTC. Residues: CASSYSRQGQETQYF.

This CDR3 reads CASSQGSRSLDTQYF. CDR3 bases: TGTGCCAGCAGCCAAGGTTCCAGGTCGTTAGATACGCAGTATTTT. The rearrangement uses TRBV14 and TRBJ2-3; D gene uncertain. The germline V gene encodes CDR1 SGHDN and CDR2 FVKESK. The CDR3 consists of 15 residues. V lost 1 base to trimming and J lost 5 bases, with 13 bases between them.

The CDR3 DNA sequence: TGCGCCAGCAGCTTGGGAGGGGGGGGTCAGCCCCAGCATTTT. It translates to CASSLGGGGQPQHF. The gene calls are TRBV5-1 and TRBJ1-5, with a possible D match to TRBD1 (6 bases). The length of the CDR3 is 14 residues. V gave up 0 bases and J gave up 6 bases, with 10 bases separating them. Germline V gives CDR1 SGHRS, CDR2 YFSETQ.

The rearrangement links TRBV30 to TRBJ2-7; a possible D gene is TRBD1 (6 bases). V lost 3 bases, J lost 6 bases, and 18 bases lay in between. The CDR3 loop spans 14 amino acids. CDR1 GTSNPN and CDR2 SVGIG come from the germline V gene (reference sequence). CDR3 sequence reads: CAWSAFLQGAEQYF. The DNA of the CDR3 is TGTGCCTGGAGCGCTTTTCTACAGGGCGCCGAGCAGTACTTC.

The rearrangement joins TRBV28 to TRBJ1-5; D not certain. With 2 bases removed from V and 0 bases from J, the gap between germline ends came to 11 bases. The CDR3 loop spans 16 amino acids. Germline values: CDR1 MDHEN, CDR2 SYDVKM. The CDR3 DNA reads TGTGCCAGCAGTTTAAACCTAGCAGGTAGCAATCAGCCCCAGCATTTT. It is translated as CASSLNLAGSNQPQHF.

The chain recombines TRBV5-1 with TRBJ2-3, with TRBD2 matching 7 bases. This CDR3 region has 13 residues. Germline V lookup: CDR1 SGHRS, CDR2 YFSETQ. V was clipped by 5 bases and J by 6 bases; unmatched bases: 6. CDR3 in amino acids: CASREGGADTQYF. CDR3 bases: TGCGCCAGCAGGGAGGGAGGGGCCGATACGCAGTATTTT.

The chain employs TRBV7-3 and TRBJ2-3; 11 bases agree with TRBD2. The CDR3 is 17 residues long. The junction had 6 bases not matched to a gene; V was cut back by 2 bases and J by 2 bases. CDR1 and CDR2 from the germline V gene are SGHTA and FQGTGA. This CDR3 reads CASSLPSGGLHTDTQYF. CDR3 coding DNA: TGTGCCAGCAGCTTACCTAGCGGGGGGCTTCACACAGATACGCAGTATTTT.

V usage is TRBV6-5 and J usage is TRBJ2-1; tentatively, D is TRBD1 (5 bases). The CDR3 spans 14 residues. Trimming removed 5 bases from V and 5 bases from J, with 13 bases in between. CDR1 is MNHEY, CDR2 SVGAGI, per germline. CDR3 sequence reads: CASSILTGDNEQFF. In DNA form, the CDR3 reads TGTGCCAGCAGTATTCTAACAGGAGACAATGAGCAGTTCTTC.